This T cell receptor (beta chain) originates from a study of blood T cell repertoires in COVID-19. Per germline, CDR1 MDHEN and CDR2 SYDVKM. This CDR3 contains 18 residues. The J segment lost 2 bases and the V segment lost 5 bases, leaving 7 bases of the junction unmatched. The authors' processing: How many nucleated cells were present was estimated from reference gene primer amplification. Here immunoSEQ multiplex PCR was the method, and the copy in TCRdb shows in-frame clones only, minus some. For V, J and clone size, that table is used; D and trimming come from the DNA. The repertoire holds hundreds of thousands of clones, 90% to 95% seen once, with 0.82% in the top ten.

The specimen was peripheral blood. This sequence originates from a man aged 55 to 70 with COVID-19, enrolled during active disease. The chain has TRBV28 and TRBJ2-3, with 16 bases that match TRBD2. As DNA, the CDR3 is TGTGCCAGCAGTCCCGGGACTAGCGGGAGGGACCTCACAGATACGCAGTATTTT. This encodes CASSPGTSGRDLTDTQYF.